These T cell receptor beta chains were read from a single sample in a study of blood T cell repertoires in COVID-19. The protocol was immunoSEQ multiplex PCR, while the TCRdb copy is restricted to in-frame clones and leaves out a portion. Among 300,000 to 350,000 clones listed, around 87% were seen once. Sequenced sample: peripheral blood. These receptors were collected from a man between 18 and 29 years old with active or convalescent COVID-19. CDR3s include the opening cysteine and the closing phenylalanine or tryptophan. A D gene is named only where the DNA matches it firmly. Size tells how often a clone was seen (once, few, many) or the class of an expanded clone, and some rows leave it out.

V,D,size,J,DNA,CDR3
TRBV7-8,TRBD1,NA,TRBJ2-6,TGTGCCAGCACCCTCCCTCTGGGACAGGTTTCGCGAGGGGCCAACGTCCTGACTTTC,CASTLPLGQVSRGANVLTF
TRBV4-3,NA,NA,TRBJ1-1,TGCGCCAGCAGCCAGCAGGTTAAGAGTGATGAAGCTTTCTTT,CASSQQVKSDEAFF
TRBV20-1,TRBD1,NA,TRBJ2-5,TGCAGTGCTAGTCGGACAGGGCTGGGAGAGACCCAGTACTTC,CSASRTGLGETQYF
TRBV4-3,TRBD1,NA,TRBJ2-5,TGCGCCAGCAGCCAAGGGACAGGGTTAGGGACCCAGTACTTC,CASSQGTGLGTQYF
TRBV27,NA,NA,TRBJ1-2,TGTGCCAGCAGTTTATCAGGGGACTATGGCTACACCTTC,CASSLSGDYGYTF
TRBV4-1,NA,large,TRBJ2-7,TGCGCCACCCAGGGGCCCCCTACCTACGAGCAGTACTTC,CATQGPPTYEQYF
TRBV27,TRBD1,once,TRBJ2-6,TGTGCCAGCAGTTTAGGGACAGCTGGGGCCAACGTCCTGACTTTC,CASSLGTAGANVLTF
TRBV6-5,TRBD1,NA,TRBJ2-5,TGTGCCAGCAGTTGGGACAGGTCCGGCCAAGAGACCCAGTACTTC,CASSWDRSGQETQYF
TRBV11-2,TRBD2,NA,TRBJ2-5,TGTGCCAGCAGCGTCGGACTAGCGGGGGCCTGGCAAGAGACCCAGTACTTC,CASSVGLAGAWQETQYF
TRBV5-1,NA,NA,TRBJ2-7,TGCGCCAGCAGCTTACACCTGGACTTATCCTACGAGCAGTACTTC,CASSLHLDLSYEQYF
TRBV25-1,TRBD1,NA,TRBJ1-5,TGTGCCAGCAGTGAGGATCAAGGGACAGGGTTCTATCAGCCCCAGCATTTT,CASSEDQGTGFYQPQHF
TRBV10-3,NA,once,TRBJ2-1,TGTGCCATCAGTGAGTTCCCGGGGGAGCAGTTCTTC,CAISEFPGEQFF
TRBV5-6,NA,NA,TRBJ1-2,TGTGCCAGCAGTTGGGGGGTACAGGATGGCTACACCTTC,CASSWGVQDGYTF
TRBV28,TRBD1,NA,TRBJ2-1,TGTGCCGGATCTACAGGGGACAGCTCCTACAATGAGCAGTTCTTC,CAGSTGDSSYNEQFF
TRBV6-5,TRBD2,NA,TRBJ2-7,TGTGCCAGCTTTGAGGGAGGGCGCTACGAGCAGTACTTC,CASFEGGRYEQYF
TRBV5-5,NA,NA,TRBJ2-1,TGTGCCAGCAGCTTGAGCAGGGTCGGCAATGAGCAGTTCTTC,CASSLSRVGNEQFF
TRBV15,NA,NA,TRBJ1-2,TGTGCCACCAGCCGGAGAGGCCCCTTCACTAACTATGGCTACACCTTC,CATSRRGPFTNYGYTF
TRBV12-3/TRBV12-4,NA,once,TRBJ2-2,TGTGCCAGCAGTTTCGACAACTGGGGGGAGCTGTTTTTT,CASSFDNWGELFF
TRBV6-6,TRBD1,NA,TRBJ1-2,TGTGCCAGCAGTTACGGGACAGCAGGCTACACCTTC,CASSYGTAGYTF
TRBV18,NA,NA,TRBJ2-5,TGTGCCAGCCAGGGAGAGACCCAGTACTTC,CASQGETQYF
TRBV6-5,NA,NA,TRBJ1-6,TGTGCCAGCAGATCCGGACAAGAAAATTCACCCCTCCACTTT,CASRSGQENSPLHF
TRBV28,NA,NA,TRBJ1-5,TGTGCCAGCAGGATCCCCCCCGTGGCGCCCCAGCATTTT,CASRIPPVAPQHF
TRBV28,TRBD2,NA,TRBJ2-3,TGTGCCAGCAGCTCTACCCCCGTAACTAGCGGCACAGATACGCAGTATTTT,CASSSTPVTSGTDTQYF
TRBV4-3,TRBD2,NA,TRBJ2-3,TGCGCCAGCAGCCAAGTAAGCGGGGGCCACACAGATACGCAGTATTTT,CASSQVSGGHTDTQYF
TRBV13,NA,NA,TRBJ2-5,TGTGCCAGCAGTCCCCGACTTGGGGAGACCCAGTACTTC,CASSPRLGETQYF
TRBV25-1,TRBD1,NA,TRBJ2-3,TGTGCCAGCAGTAGGGACAGGGACACAGATACGCAGTATTTT,CASSRDRDTDTQYF
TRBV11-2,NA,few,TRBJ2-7,TGTGCCAGCAGCTCCGGACTTTCCTACGAGCAGTACTTC,CASSSGLSYEQYF
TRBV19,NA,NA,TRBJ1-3,TGTGCCAGTGACCTGGGAGGGTCTGGAAACACCATATATTTT,CASDLGGSGNTIYF
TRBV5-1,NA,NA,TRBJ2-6,TGCGCCAGCAGCGCGGGACTGATCTCTGGGGCCAACGTCCTGACTTTC,CASSAGLISGANVLTF
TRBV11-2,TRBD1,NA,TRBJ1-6,TGTGCCAGCAGCTTAATCGGGACAGACAATTCACCCCTCCACTTT,CASSLIGTDNSPLHF
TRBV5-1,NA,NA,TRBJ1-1,TGCGCCAGCAGCGGGGAGGGAGCCTCCGAGGGCACTGAAGCTTTCTTT,CASSGEGASEGTEAFF
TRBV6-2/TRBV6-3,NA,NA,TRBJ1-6,TGTGCCAGCAGTTACTCTTTGGGAGGCGGATCACCCCTCCACTTT,CASSYSLGGGSPLHF
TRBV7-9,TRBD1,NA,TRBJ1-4,TGTGCCAGCGGCGGGACAGGGCGTGAAAAACTGTTTTTT,CASGGTGREKLFF
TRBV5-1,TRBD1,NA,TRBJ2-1,TGCGCCAGCAGCTACACAGGGGGCAATGAGCAGTTCTTC,CASSYTGGNEQFF
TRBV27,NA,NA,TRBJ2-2,TGTGCCAGCAGTTCAACCCTGAGGCCGATCACCGGGGAGCTGTTTTTT,CASSSTLRPITGELFF
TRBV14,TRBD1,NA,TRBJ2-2,TGTGCCAGCAGCCTTCGGACAGGCCCGAAAAACACCGGGGAGCTGTTTTTT,CASSLRTGPKNTGELFF
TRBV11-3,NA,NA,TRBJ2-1,TGTGCCAGCAGCATAAACCGGGATTTCGATGAGCAGTTCTTC,CASSINRDFDEQFF
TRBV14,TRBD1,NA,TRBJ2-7,TGTGCCAGCAGCCATGGGACAGGGGTCTACGAGCAGTACTTC,CASSHGTGVYEQYF
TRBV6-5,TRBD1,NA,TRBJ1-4,TGTGCCAGCAGTTACTCAGGACAGGGGGTAAATGAAAAACTGTTTTTT,CASSYSGQGVNEKLFF
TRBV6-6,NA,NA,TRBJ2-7,TGTGCCAGCAGTATGGACAGCCTCGAGCAGTACTTC,CASSMDSLEQYF
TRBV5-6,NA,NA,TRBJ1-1,TGTGCCAGCAGCTTGGCGCAGATAAACACTGAAGCTTTCTTT,CASSLAQINTEAFF
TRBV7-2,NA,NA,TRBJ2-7,TGTGCCAGCAGCTTTAAACAAGTCTACGAGCAGTACTTC,CASSFKQVYEQYF
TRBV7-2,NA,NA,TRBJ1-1,TGTGCCAGCAGCTCCCCAGTCGGCGGGACCCCAGCTTTCTTT,CASSSPVGGTPAFF
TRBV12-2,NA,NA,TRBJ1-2,TGTGCAAGTCGCTTAGAGACAGGGGGCATCTATGGCTACACCTTC,CASRLETGGIYGYTF
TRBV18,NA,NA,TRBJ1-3,TGTGCCAGCTCACCACCGGGGGAGGTGGAATTTAGAAACACCATATATTTT,CASSPPGEVEFRNTIYF
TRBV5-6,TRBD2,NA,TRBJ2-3,TGTGCCAGCAGCTTGGAGACTAGCCCTAACACAGATACGCAGTATTTT,CASSLETSPNTDTQYF
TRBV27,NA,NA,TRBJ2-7,TGTGCCAGCAGTCTTCACGCGACCTACGAGCAGTACTTC,CASSLHATYEQYF
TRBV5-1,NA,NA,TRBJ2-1,TGCGCCAGCAGCCCGGATCGGGGACTGGTGCTCAATGAGCAGTTCTTC,CASSPDRGLVLNEQFF
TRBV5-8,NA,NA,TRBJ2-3,TGTGCCAGCGGGATAGAAGAAGGACTATACACAGATACGCAGTATTTT,CASGIEEGLYTDTQYF
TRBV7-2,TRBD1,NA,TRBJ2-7,TGTGCCAGCAGCTCGCCCGGGACAGGCTCCTACGAGCAGTACTTC,CASSSPGTGSYEQYF
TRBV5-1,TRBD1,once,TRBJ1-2,TGCGCCAGCAGCTTGGACAGGGGGGCGGGCGGCTACACCTTC,CASSLDRGAGGYTF
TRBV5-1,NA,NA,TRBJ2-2,TGCGCCAGCAGCTCCAGGGATACCGGGGAGCTGTTTTTT,CASSSRDTGELFF
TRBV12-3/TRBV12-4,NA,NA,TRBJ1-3,TGTGCCAGCAGCGCGCAGGGTGGAAACACCATATATTTT,CASSAQGGNTIYF
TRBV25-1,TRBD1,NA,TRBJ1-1,TGTGCCAGCAGTCACACGACAGGGTTGAACACTGAAGCTTTCTTT,CASSHTTGLNTEAFF
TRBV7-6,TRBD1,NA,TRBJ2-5,TGTGCCAGCAGCTTTGTCACAGGGGGGGAGACCCAGTACTTC,CASSFVTGGETQYF
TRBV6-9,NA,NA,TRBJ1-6,TGTGCCAGCAGAAGGGGACATAGCTATAATTCACCCCTCCACTTT,CASRRGHSYNSPLHF
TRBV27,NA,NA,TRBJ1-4,TGTGCCAGCAGCCCAAGTTGGACAGACAATGAAAAACTGTTTTTT,CASSPSWTDNEKLFF
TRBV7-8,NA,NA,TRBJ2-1,TGTGCCAGCAGCTTAGAGGCTCTGCGTTACAGCTCCTACAATGAGCAGTTCTTC,CASSLEALRYSSYNEQFF